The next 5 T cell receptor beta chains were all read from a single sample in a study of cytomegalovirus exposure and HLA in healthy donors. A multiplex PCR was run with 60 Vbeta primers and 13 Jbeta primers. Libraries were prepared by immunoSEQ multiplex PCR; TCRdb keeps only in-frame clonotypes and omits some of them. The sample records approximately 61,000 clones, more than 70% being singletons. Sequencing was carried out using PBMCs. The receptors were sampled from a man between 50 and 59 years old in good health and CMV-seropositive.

CDR3 coding DNA: TGTGCCAGCAGCCGAGACGTCCGACAGGATCCCAACAATGAGCAGTTCTTC. Translated, it gives CASSRDVRQDPNNEQFF. This chain joins TRBV11-2 and TRBJ2-1, with a tentative D call TRBD1 (6 bases). The CDR3 loop spans 17 amino acids. The ends were cut back, 5 bases at V and 5 bases at J, with 22 bases in the middle. Germline CDR1 and CDR2: SGHAT and FQNNGV.

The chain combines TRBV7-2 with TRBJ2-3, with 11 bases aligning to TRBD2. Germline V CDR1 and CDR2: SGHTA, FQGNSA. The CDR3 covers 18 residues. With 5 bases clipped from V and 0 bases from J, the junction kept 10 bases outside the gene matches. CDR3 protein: CASSPVSLAGGSTDTQYF. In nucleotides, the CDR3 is TGTGCCAGCAGCCCAGTGAGCCTAGCGGGGGGTAGCACAGATACGCAGTATTTT.

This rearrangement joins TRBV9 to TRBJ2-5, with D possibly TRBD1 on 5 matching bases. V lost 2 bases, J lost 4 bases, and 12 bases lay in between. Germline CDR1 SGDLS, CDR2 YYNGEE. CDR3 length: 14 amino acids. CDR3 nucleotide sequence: TGTGCCAGCAGCGTGGGGCAGGGTAGAGAGACCCAGTACTTC. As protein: CASSVGQGRETQYF.

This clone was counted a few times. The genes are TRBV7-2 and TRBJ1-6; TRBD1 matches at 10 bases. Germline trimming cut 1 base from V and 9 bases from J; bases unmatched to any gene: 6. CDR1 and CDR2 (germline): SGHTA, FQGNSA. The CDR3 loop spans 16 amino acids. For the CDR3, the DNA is TGTGCCAGCAGCTTAGTAGGGGACAGGGGTGGTTCACCCCTCCACTTT. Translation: CASSLVGDRGGSPLHF.

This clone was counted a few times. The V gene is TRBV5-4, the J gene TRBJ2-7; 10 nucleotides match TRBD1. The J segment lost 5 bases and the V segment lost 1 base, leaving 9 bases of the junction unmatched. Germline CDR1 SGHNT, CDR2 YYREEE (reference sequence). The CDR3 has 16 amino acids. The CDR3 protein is CASSLLGQGVKNEQYF. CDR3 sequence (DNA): TGTGCCAGCAGCTTGCTAGGACAGGGGGTGAAAAACGAGCAGTACTTC.